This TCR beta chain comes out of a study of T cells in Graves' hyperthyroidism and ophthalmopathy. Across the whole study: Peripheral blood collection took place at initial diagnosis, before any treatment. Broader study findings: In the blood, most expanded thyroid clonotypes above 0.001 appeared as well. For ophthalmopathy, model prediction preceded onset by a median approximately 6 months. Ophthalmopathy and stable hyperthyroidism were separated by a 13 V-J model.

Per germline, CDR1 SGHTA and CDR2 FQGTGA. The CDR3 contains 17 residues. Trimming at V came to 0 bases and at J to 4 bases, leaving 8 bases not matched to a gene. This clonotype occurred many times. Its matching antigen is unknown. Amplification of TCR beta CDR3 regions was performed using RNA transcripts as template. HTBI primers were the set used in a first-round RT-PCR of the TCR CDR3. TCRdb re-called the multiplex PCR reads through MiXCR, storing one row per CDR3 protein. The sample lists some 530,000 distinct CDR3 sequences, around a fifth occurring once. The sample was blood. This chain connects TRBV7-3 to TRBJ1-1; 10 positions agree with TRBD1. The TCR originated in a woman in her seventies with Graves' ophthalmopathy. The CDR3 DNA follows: TGTGCCAGCAGCTTAACGGGACAGGGGATCGTAGGCACTGAAGCTTTCTTT. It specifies CASSLTGQGIVGTEAFF.